This T cell receptor (beta chain) was sequenced for a study of monozygotic twins with inflammatory bowel disease. Both the TCRalpha cDNA and the TCRbeta cDNA were taken through two nested PCRs, lasting about 17 and 10 cycles. TCRdb re-called the 5' RACE reads and shows each CDR3 protein once, DNA omitted. The sample data list about 380,000 distinct CDR3 sequences. The CDR3 consists of 17 residues. Germline values: CDR1 LGHNA, CDR2 YSLEER. Donors gave approximately 2.5 ml of blood apiece. Whole-blood total RNA was extracted without T cell sorting. The sequence was obtained from a human donor with ulcerative colitis or Crohn's disease, or a healthy co-twin of an affected twin (not recorded which). Sample: blood. The V gene is TRBV4-3, the J gene TRBJ1-1; the D gene TCRdb calls, TRBD1, cannot be checked with no DNA. The CDR3 loop is CASSQRTGGGVNTEAFF.